The 10 T cell receptor beta chains reported below all come from one sample, sequenced in a study of T cells after yellow fever vaccination. TCRdb ran MiXCR on the 5' RACE reads and lists one entry per CDR3 protein. Here the sample spans 100,000 to 150,000 distinct CDR3 sequences, approximately 14% being singletons. The starting material was CD8+ T cells sorted from PBMCs, obtained 5 days after the yellow fever booster vaccination. The receptors come from a man younger than 35 who received the YFV17D yellow fever vaccine.

This chain uses TRBV27 with TRBJ2-1; no clear D gene. The CDR3 is made up of 14 amino acids. V was cut by 6 bases and J by 4 bases, with 13 bases left in between. Germline V gene lookup returns CDR1 MNHEY and CDR2 SMNVEV (reference sequence). DNA for the CDR3: TGTGCCAGCAGCCCCTCCCGCCCTTACAATGAGCAGTTCTTC. It is translated as CASSPSRPYNEQFF.

The rearrangement uses TRBV7-3 and TRBJ1-2, with D possibly being TRBD1 (5 bases). V shed 5 bases and J shed 0 bases, with 13 bases lying between them. There are 15 residues in the CDR3. Per the germline V gene, CDR1 is SGHTA and CDR2 is FQGTGA. The CDR3 protein is CASSPGGVANYGYTF. Here the CDR3 DNA reads TGTGCCAGCAGCCCGGGGGGGGTTGCTAACTATGGCTACACCTTC.

This clonotype came up a few times. V gene TRBV25-1 combines with J gene TRBJ2-7; D not certain. V lost 2 bases, J lost 2 bases, and 13 bases lay in between. This CDR3 has 15 amino acids. Germline-derived CDR1 and CDR2 are MGHDK and SYGVNS. This chain's CDR3 is CASSEQLTAAYEQYF. CDR3 nucleotide sequence: TGTGCCAGCAGTGAACAATTGACGGCAGCCTACGAGCAGTACTTC.

J is TRBJ2-1 and V is TRBV7-8; tentatively, D is TRBD1 or TRBD2 (6 bases each). The CDR3 has 16 amino acids. The germline CDR1 and CDR2 sequences are SGHVS and FQNEAQ. Trimming pared 3 bases from V and 2 bases from J, leaving 14 bases between. CDR3 coding DNA: TGTGCCAGCAGCTTTCCCCTGGGGGGCGCCTACAATGAGCAGTTCTTC. Translation: CASSFPLGGAYNEQFF.

This clonotype appeared a few times. The chain's CDR3 is CSARDDFDRGPYTEAFF. The DNA for the CDR3 is TGCAGTGCTAGAGACGATTTCGACAGGGGGCCATACACTGAAGCTTTCTTT. The V and J genes are TRBV20-1 and TRBJ1-1; TRBD1 aligns across 10 bases. J was trimmed by 3 bases and V by 0 bases; bases with no gene match: 10. The CDR3 contains 17 residues. Germline values: CDR1 DFQATT, CDR2 SNEGSKA (reference sequence).

In its sample, this clonotype was seen a few times. V gene TRBV11-2 combines with J gene TRBJ2-1; 12 bases line up with TRBD2. The CDR3 loop spans 18 amino acids. With V trimmed by 2 bases and J by 2 bases, 7 bases remained unmatched. The germline V gene has CDR1 SGHAT and CDR2 FQNNGV. In nucleotides, the CDR3 is TGTGCCAGCAGCTTAAGACTAGCGGGGGAGGGGACCTACAATGAGCAGTTCTTC. The encoded protein is CASSLRLAGEGTYNEQFF.

This clonotype was counted only a few times. The CDR3 protein is CASSQAGQGFADTQYF. DNA of the CDR3: TGCGCCAGCAGCCAGGCGGGACAGGGATTTGCAGATACGCAGTATTTT. J is TRBJ2-3 and V is TRBV4-1, with 9 bases identical to TRBD1. J was trimmed by 4 bases and V by 3 bases; bases with no gene match: 8. CDR1 is MGHRA and CDR2 is YSYEKL in the germline V gene. The CDR3 length is 16 residues.

V is TRBV27 and J is TRBJ2-3; 13 bases are shared with TRBD2. The trim removed 5 bases at V and 2 bases at J, leaving 4 bases unmatched. The V gene's germline CDR1 is MNHEY and CDR2 SMNVEV (reference sequence). This CDR3 region has 16 residues. The CDR3 reads CASSGLAGAYTDTQYF. The CDR3 DNA is TGTGCCAGCAGTGGACTAGCGGGGGCCTACACAGATACGCAGTATTTT.

The chain couples TRBV4-2 to TRBJ2-1, with TRBD2 identical over 12 bases. CDR1 is LGHNA, CDR2 YNFKEQ, per germline. The junction had 1 base not matched to a gene; V was cut back by 1 base and J by 3 bases. The CDR3 sequence is 16 residues long. The CDR3 here is CASSQGTSGVYNEQFF. CDR3 DNA sequence: TGTGCCAGCAGCCAAGGGACTAGCGGGGTCTACAATGAGCAGTTCTTC.

The chain recombines TRBV10-2 with TRBJ1-2; D gene unclear. Germline CDR1 and CDR2: WSHSY and SAAADI. This CDR3 is 13 amino acids long. V lost 3 bases and J 6 bases, leaving 11 bases between the germline ends. The CDR3 region is CASSDVRLDGYTF. The CDR3 region has the DNA TGCGCCAGCAGTGACGTACGGCTGGATGGCTACACCTTC.